This T cell receptor beta chain derives from a study of shared clonotypes between healthy human individuals. At the level of the study: Each donor contributed plates that comprised three CD4 naive, three CD4 memory, two CD8 naive and one CD8 memory.

Of note for this clone: The antigen is undetermined.

The investigators split CD4+ cells into a CD45RA+ naive subset and a CD45RA-negative memory subset. Study-wide points: Only blood was sampled; tissue repertoires likely differ.

Looked up from germline, CDR1 is KGHSH and CDR2 is LQKENI. The ends lost 3 bases at V and 6 bases at J; junction bases unmatched: 3. This CDR3 is built from 13 residues. Sequencing was performed with immunoSEQ multiplex PCR; in TCRdb, only in-frame clones are kept and a portion is missing. The sample consists of roughly 2.2 million clones, under 95% of them appearing once. The V and J genes are TRBV18 and TRBJ2-3; TRBD2 agrees at 7 bases. Specimen: naive CD4+ T cells from PBMCs. The subset denotes: CD45RA+ positively selected. This TCR came from a man aged 18 to 30 in good health. Some clones in this sample may be carry-over from other donors' samples. The CDR3 loop reads CASSPGGDDTQYF. The CDR3 coding sequence is TGTGCCAGCTCACCTGGGGGGGATGATACGCAGTATTTT.